The 25 T cell receptor beta chains presented below share a single source sample, sequenced in a study of pediatric ulcerative colitis. Assay used: immunoSEQ multiplex PCR; TCRdb lists only in-frame clones, some missing. Of fewer than 30,000 clones in the sample, over 55% were seen once. During colonoscopy, one to two rectal pinch biopsies were collected. The sequenced sample was gut tissue. Every receptor here comes from a boy younger than 18 with severe ulcerative colitis.

This chain uses TRBV19 with TRBJ2-1; 8 nucleotides agree with TRBD2. V was pared by 1 base and J by 6 bases, with 5 bases of the junction left unmatched. Germline V gene data show CDR1 as LNHDA and CDR2 as SQIVND (reference sequence). CDR3 size: 15 residues. CDR3 sequence: CASSIAGGPSNEQFF. DNA for the CDR3: TGTGCCAGTAGTATAGCGGGAGGGCCGAGCAATGAGCAGTTCTTC.

This clone appeared once. The chain is built from TRBV5-8 and TRBJ2-7; 8 positions agree with TRBD1. The CDR3 runs 15 residues. Germline CDR1 is SGHTS and CDR2 is YDEGEE. The trim removed 2 bases at V and 0 bases at J, leaving 4 bases unmatched. The CDR3 sequence is CASSFRDRPSYEQYF. The CDR3 DNA sequence: TGTGCCAGCAGCTTCCGGGACAGGCCCTCCTACGAGCAGTACTTC.

The CDR3 sequence is CASRTTGEETQYF. DNA of the CDR3: TGTGCCAGTAGAACCACAGGGGAAGAGACCCAGTACTTC. The V gene is TRBV19, the J gene TRBJ2-5; 7 bases line up with TRBD1. Unmatched junction bases numbered 4, after V lost 6 bases and J lost 3 bases. The CDR3 extends over 13 amino acids. Germline V lookup: CDR1 LNHDA, CDR2 SQIVND (reference sequence). Full variable domain (remainder filled in from reference TRBV19 and TRBJ2-5): DGGITQSPKYLFRKEGQNVTLSCEQNLNHDAMYWYRQDPGQGLRLIYYSQIVNDFQKGDIAEGYSVSREKKESFPLTVTSAQKNPTAFYLCASRTTGEETQYFGPGTRLLVL.

The chain couples TRBV6-5 to TRBJ2-7, with D unresolved. Germline assignment: CDR1 MNHEY and CDR2 SVGAGI. Trimming took off 5 bases at V and 7 bases at J, with 21 bases between the two ends. The CDR3 contains 15 residues. The CDR3 protein is CASSQTPTLKSEQYF. CDR3 nucleotide sequence: TGTGCCAGCAGTCAGACTCCAACTTTAAAGAGTGAGCAGTACTTC.

This clone was counted a few times. The V call is TRBV19, the J call TRBJ1-1; D gene unclear. Germline values: CDR1 LNHDA, CDR2 SQIVND (reference sequence). CDR3 length: 12 amino acids. Trimming left V 4 bases short and J 7 bases short, with 10 bases between. The CDR3 nucleotides read TGTGCCAGTAGTACGCGGCTGGGTGAAGCTTTCTTT. It codes for CASSTRLGEAFF. The whole variable domain, filled in from reference TRBV19 and TRBJ1-1, reads DGGITQSPKYLFRKEGQNVTLSCEQNLNHDAMYWYRQDPGQGLRLIYYSQIVNDFQKGDIAEGYSVSREKKESFPLTVTSAQKNPTAFYLCASSTRLGEAFFGQGTRLTVV.

The chain is built from TRBV10-3 and TRBJ2-1, with D possibly matching TRBD2 (6 bases). V lost 10 bases and J lost 5, with 9 bases in between. The CDR3 is 11 residues long. CDR1 and CDR2 (germline): ENHRY, SYGVKD. This CDR3 reads CATAGNNEQFF. CDR3 DNA sequence: TGTGCCACCGCGGGAAACAATGAGCAGTTCTTC.

In this sample, this clone is medium-sized. This chain uses TRBV27 with TRBJ2-3, with 8 bases lining up with TRBD1. The V and J ends lost 9 bases and 2 bases, in that order; junction bases with no gene match: 7. The CDR3 consists of 14 residues. The germline V gene encodes CDR1 MNHEY and CDR2 SMNVEV (reference sequence). CDR3 nucleotides: TGTGCCAGTAGGACAGGGAACCCCACAGATACGCAGTATTTT. The encoded protein is CASRTGNPTDTQYF.

The sample holds a few counts of this clone. The CDR3 DNA reads as TGTGCCAGCAGTGAAGAGACAGGGGGCGCCTACGAGCAGTACTTC. Its protein is CASSEETGGAYEQYF. This chain links TRBV6-1 with TRBJ2-7; 10 bases match TRBD1. This CDR3 spans 15 amino acids. The V gene end was trimmed by 1 base and the J gene end by 2 bases; junction bases not matched to a gene: 2. Germline V gene sequence: CDR1 MNHNS, CDR2 SASEGT.

V gene TRBV30 combines with J gene TRBJ1-3, with D possibly TRBD1 on 5 matching bases. V shed 0 bases and J shed 4 bases, with 10 bases lying between them. CDR3 length: 14 residues. Germline CDR1 GTSNPN, CDR2 SVGIG (reference sequence). This CDR3 reads CAWSVSGRGNTIYF. The CDR3 nucleotides read TGTGCCTGGAGTGTTTCAGGGAGGGGAAACACCATATATTTT. The entire variable domain, with the rest obtained from reference TRBV30 and TRBJ1-3, is as follows: SQTIHQWPATLVQPVGSPLSLECTVEGTSNPNLYWYRQAAGRGLQLLFYSVGIGQISSEVPQNLSASRPQDRQFILSSKKLLLSDSGFYLCAWSVSGRGNTIYFGEGSWLTVV.

The J gene is TRBJ1-1, the V gene TRBV9; tentatively, D is TRBD1 (5 bases). This CDR3 region has 13 residues. V lost 0 bases and J lost 5, with 8 bases in between. Germline CDR1 SGDLS, CDR2 YYNGEE. The CDR3 reads CASSVEGKTEAFF. CDR3 nucleotides: TGTGCCAGCAGCGTAGAGGGGAAAACTGAAGCTTTCTTT.

The rearrangement joins TRBV5-5 to TRBJ2-5; 12 bases agree with TRBD2. V shed 4 bases and J 5 bases; nucleotides not matched to a gene: 6. The CDR3 loop spans 15 amino acids. From germline, CDR1 is SGHKS and CDR2 YYEKEE (reference sequence). The CDR3 DNA follows: TGTGCCAGCAGCCCTAGCGGGAGGGCCGTCGAGACCCAGTACTTC. It yields the protein CASSPSGRAVETQYF.

The rearrangement joins TRBV11-2 to TRBJ2-7; TRBD2 matches at 14 bases. With V trimmed by 1 base and J by 4 bases, 6 bases remained unmatched. This CDR3 has 17 residues. CDR1 and CDR2 (germline): SGHAT, FQNNGV. CDR3 coding DNA: TGTGCCAGCAGCTTAGGGGGGACTAGCGGGAGTGGGTACGAGCAGTACTTC. This sequence encodes CASSLGGTSGSGYEQYF.

The J gene is TRBJ2-1, the V gene TRBV11-2; 8 nucleotides agree with TRBD2. CDR1 is SGHAT and CDR2 is FQNNGV in the germline V gene. The CDR3 totals 17 residues. With 5 bases clipped from V and 0 bases from J, the junction kept 9 bases outside the gene matches. CDR3 sequence: CASSPGPSGSSYNEQFF. CDR3 sequence (DNA): TGTGCCAGCAGCCCGGGCCCCAGCGGGAGCTCCTACAATGAGCAGTTCTTC.

The genes are TRBV6-1 and TRBJ2-7; TRBD2 might be the D (6 bases). The CDR3 is 14 amino acids. V was trimmed by 5 bases and J by 3 bases, leaving 14 bases between them. Per germline, CDR1 MNHNS and CDR2 SASEGT. The CDR3 is CASSLGTEVYEQYF. Written as DNA, the CDR3 is TGTGCCAGCAGTCTCGGGACTGAGGTCTACGAGCAGTACTTC.

The chain links TRBV6-1 to TRBJ2-7; D gene unclear. CDR1 is MNHNS and CDR2 is SASEGT in the germline V gene. The CDR3 contains 15 residues. Trimming shortened V by 2 bases and J by 0 bases, and 11 bases separated the two germline ends. CDR3 sequence: CASSENPTSSYEQYF. CDR3 coding DNA: TGTGCCAGCAGTGAAAACCCGACAAGCTCCTACGAGCAGTACTTC.

CDR3 sequence reads: CASQDQLGLVGTGELFF. CDR3 coding DNA: TGTGCCAGTCAAGACCAGCTAGGACTAGTTGGCACCGGGGAGCTGTTTTTT. This sequence joins TRBV2 and TRBJ2-2, with 7 nucleotides matching TRBD2. The CDR3 covers 17 residues. J lost 4 bases, V lost 9 bases, and 17 bases had no gene match. Germline values: CDR1 SNHLY, CDR2 FYNNEI.

This chain uses TRBV7-9 with TRBJ1-1; D perhaps matches TRBD1 (5 bases). The germline V gene has CDR1 SEHNR and CDR2 FQNEAQ (reference sequence). This CDR3 is 15 amino acids long. Trimming shortened V by 4 bases and J by 1 base, and 13 bases separated the two germline ends. Here the CDR3 reads CASSSYVGTNTEAFF. The CDR3 DNA follows: TGTGCCAGCAGCTCGTACGTGGGGACGAACACTGAAGCTTTCTTT.

The chain uses TRBV11-3 and TRBJ2-7; TRBD2 matches at 9 bases. The J segment lost 3 bases and the V segment lost 4 bases, leaving 4 bases of the junction unmatched. The CDR3 runs 14 residues. Germline CDR1 and CDR2: SGHNT and YENEEA. Written as DNA, the CDR3 is TGTGCCAGCAGCTATACGACTAGCGGCTACGAGCAGTACTTC. This encodes CASSYTTSGYEQYF.

The chain carries TRBV4-3 and TRBJ1-1; no clear D. The CDR3 runs 13 residues. Between the trimmed V and J ends, which lost 1 base and 11 bases, there was a span of 14 bases. Germline CDR1 is LGHNA and CDR2 is YSLEER. DNA of the CDR3: TGCGCCAGCAGCCAAGTTCCCAACCCGGAGGCTTTCTTT. Its protein product is CASSQVPNPEAFF.

A few counts support this clone. This sequence joins TRBV5-1 and TRBJ2-7; D unclear. V lost 0 bases to trimming and J lost 4 bases, with 8 bases between them. This CDR3 region has 13 residues. Germline V gene sequence: CDR1 SGHRS, CDR2 YFSETQ. CDR3: CASSLVGDYEQYF. The DNA for the CDR3 is TGCGCCAGCAGCTTGGTTGGGGATTACGAGCAGTACTTC.

J is TRBJ2-7 and V is TRBV6-6, with TRBD1 identical over 9 bases. The length of the CDR3 is 15 residues. Germline lookup yields CDR1 MNHNY and CDR2 SVGAGI (reference sequence). J gave up 0 bases and V 2 bases, and 2 bases lay outside the gene matches. In DNA form, the CDR3 reads TGTGCCAGCAGTTACCCGGGACAGGGCTCCTACGAGCAGTACTTC. As protein: CASSYPGQGSYEQYF.

This clone came up a few times. The V and J genes are TRBV2 and TRBJ2-2, with D possibly TRBD2 on 6 matching bases. V lost 4 bases and J 1 base, leaving 10 bases between the germline ends. Germline values: CDR1 SNHLY, CDR2 FYNNEI. The CDR3 contains 15 residues. CDR3 bases: TGTGCCAGCAGTGTTGATAGCGGGAACACCGGGGAGCTGTTTTTT. Protein: CASSVDSGNTGELFF.

This chain joins TRBV5-8 and TRBJ2-5; TRBD2 might be the D (6 bases). The germline CDR1 and CDR2 sequences are SGHTS and YDEGEE. CDR3 length: 10 amino acids. The CDR3 spells CAAGWETQYF. The CDR3 coding sequence is TGTGCGGCGGGATGGGAGACCCAGTACTTC.

J is TRBJ1-3 and V is TRBV4-1; weak D call: TRBD1 (6 bases). Germline CDR1 and CDR2: MGHRA and YSYEKL. Trimming removed 1 base from V and 8 bases from J, with 15 bases in between. CDR3 length: 15 residues. Written as DNA, the CDR3 is TGCGCCAGCAGCCAAGCCTCGGACAGACGGTACACCATATATTTT. Amino acid sequence: CASSQASDRRYTIYF.

Only one count was recorded for this clone. The chain's CDR3 is CASSLLADKETQYF. The CDR3 DNA reads TGTGCCAGCAGCTTATTAGCGGACAAAGAGACCCAGTACTTC. V is TRBV7-9 and J is TRBJ2-5; D may be TRBD2 (6 bases). The CDR3 covers 14 residues. Per the germline V gene, CDR1 is SEHNR and CDR2 is FQNEAQ (reference sequence). V was cut by 2 bases and J by 3 bases, with 10 bases left in between.